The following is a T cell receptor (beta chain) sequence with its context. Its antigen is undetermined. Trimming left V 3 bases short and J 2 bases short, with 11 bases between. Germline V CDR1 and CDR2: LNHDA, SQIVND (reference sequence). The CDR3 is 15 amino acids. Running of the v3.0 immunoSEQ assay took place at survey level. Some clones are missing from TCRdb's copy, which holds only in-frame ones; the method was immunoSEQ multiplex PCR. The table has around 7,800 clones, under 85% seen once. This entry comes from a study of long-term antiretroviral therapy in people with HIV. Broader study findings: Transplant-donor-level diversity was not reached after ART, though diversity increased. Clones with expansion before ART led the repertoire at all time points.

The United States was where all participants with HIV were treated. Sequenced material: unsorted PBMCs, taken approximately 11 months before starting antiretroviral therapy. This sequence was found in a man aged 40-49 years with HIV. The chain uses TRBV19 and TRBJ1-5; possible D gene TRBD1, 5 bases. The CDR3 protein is CASSMNWGGNQPQHF. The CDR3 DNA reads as TGTGCCAGTAGTATGAACTGGGGGGGCAATCAGCCCCAGCATTTT. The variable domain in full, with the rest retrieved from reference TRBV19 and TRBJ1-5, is DGGITQSPKYLFRKEGQNVTLSCEQNLNHDAMYWYRQDPGQGLRLIYYSQIVNDFQKGDIAEGYSVSREKKESFPLTVTSAQKNPTAFYLCASSMNWGGNQPQHFGDGTRLSIL.